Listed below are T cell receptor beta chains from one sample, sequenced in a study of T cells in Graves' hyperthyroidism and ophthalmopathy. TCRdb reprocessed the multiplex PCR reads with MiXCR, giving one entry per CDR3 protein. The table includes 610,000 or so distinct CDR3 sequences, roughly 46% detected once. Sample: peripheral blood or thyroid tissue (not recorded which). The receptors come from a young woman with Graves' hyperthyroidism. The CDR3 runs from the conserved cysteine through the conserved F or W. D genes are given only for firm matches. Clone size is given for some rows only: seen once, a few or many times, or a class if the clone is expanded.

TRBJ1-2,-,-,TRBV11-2,TGTGCCAGCAGCTTAGACCCCGGCAACACCTTC,CASSLDPGNTF
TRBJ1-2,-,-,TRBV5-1,TGCGCCAGCAGCTTTGAGGGGCTCGGCTACACCTTC,CASSFEGLGYTF
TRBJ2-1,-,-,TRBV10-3,TGTGCCGTGGACAGCTACAATGAGCAGTTCTTC,CAVDSYNEQFF
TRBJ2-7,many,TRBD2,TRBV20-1,TGCAGTGCGACAAAATGGGGGACTAGCGGCTACGAGCAGTACTTC,CSATKWGTSGYEQYF
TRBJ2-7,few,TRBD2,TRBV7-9,TGTGCCAGCAGTTTATCGGGGGAGGGCCACGAGCAGTACTTC,CASSLSGEGHEQYF
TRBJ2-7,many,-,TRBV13,TGTGCCAGCAGCTCAACTTCCGAGCAGTACTTC,CASSSTSEQYF
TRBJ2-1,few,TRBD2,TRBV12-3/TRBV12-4,TGTGCCAGCAGTCGCGGACTAGCGGGAGAAGATGAGCAGTTCTTC,CASSRGLAGEDEQFF
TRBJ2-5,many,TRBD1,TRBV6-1,TGTGCCAGCAGTCCGACAGGGAGAGAGACCCAGTACTTC,CASSPTGRETQYF
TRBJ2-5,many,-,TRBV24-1,TGTGCCACCAGTGATTTTAACGGCTTGACCCAGTACTTC,CATSDFNGLTQYF
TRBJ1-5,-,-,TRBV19,TGTGCCAGTAGTATAGGTCGGGGGTTTCAGCCCCAGCATTTT,CASSIGRGFQPQHF
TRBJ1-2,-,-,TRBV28,TGTGCCAGCGTTCGGGCAGGACGCCCTAACTATGGCTACACCTTC,CASVRAGRPNYGYTF
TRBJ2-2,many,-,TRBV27,TGTGCCAGCGGTGCGGGCGGGGAGCTGTTTTTT,CASGAGGELFF
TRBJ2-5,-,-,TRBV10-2,TGTGCCACCAGTGACCCTGCCAGCATCCAAGAGACCCAGTACTTC,CATSDPASIQETQYF
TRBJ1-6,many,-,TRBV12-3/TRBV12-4,TGTGCCAGCACCCGGACGAGGAATTCACCCCTCCACTTT,CASTRTRNSPLHF
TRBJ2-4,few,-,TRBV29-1,TGCAGCGTTAAGGAGCAGGGTGGCAAAAACATTCAGTACTTC,CSVKEQGGKNIQYF
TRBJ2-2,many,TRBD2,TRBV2,TGTGCCAGCACAAGATTCTCGCCCGGGTGGGCGGGAGGTAAAACCGGGGAGCTGTTTTTT,CASTRFSPGWAGGKTGELFF
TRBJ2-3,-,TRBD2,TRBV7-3,TGTGGAACTGGACTAGCGGAGTCAGATACGCAGTATTTT,CGTGLAESDTQYF
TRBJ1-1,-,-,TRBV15,TGTGCCGCCAGCAGCCAAGCCCAGACAGCGATGAACACTGAAGCTTTCTTT,CAASSQAQTAMNTEAFF
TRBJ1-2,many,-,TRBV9,TGTGCCAGCACCCGAATCCCCACGACTAACTATGGCTACACCTTC,CASTRIPTTNYGYTF
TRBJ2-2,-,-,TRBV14,TGTGCCAGCAGCCAAGAACAGAGTCTCTATGGCTACACCGGGGAGCTGTTTTTT,CASSQEQSLYGYTGELFF
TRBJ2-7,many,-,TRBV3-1,TGTGCCAGCAGCCGTTCTACAGTCTACGAGCAGTACTTC,CASSRSTVYEQYF
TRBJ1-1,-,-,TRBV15,TGTGCCACCAGCAAACCCGAGGGGGTCACTGAAGCTTTCTTT,CATSKPEGVTEAFF
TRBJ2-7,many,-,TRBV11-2,TGTGCCAGCAGCTTAGTCGGGGGAGCTTCTCCCTACGAGCAGTACTTC,CASSLVGGASPYEQYF
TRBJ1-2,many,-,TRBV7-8,TGTGCCAGCAGCTTAGCGGGGGACCCTACTAACTATGGCTACACCTTC,CASSLAGDPTNYGYTF
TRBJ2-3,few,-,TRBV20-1,TGCAGTGCTAGGTTGCTAGGGACAGATACGCAGTATTTT,CSARLLGTDTQYF
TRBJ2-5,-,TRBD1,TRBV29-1,TGCAGCGTAGGGACAGGGGGCGCAGAGACCCAGTACTTC,CSVGTGGAETQYF
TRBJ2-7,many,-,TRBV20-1,TGCAGTGCTAGAGGGGGCCCAAATTCCTACGAGCAGTACTTC,CSARGGPNSYEQYF
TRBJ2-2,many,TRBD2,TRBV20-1,TGCAGTGCCCCCAAGGCGGGAGGGTTAAACGGGGAGCTGTTTTTT,CSAPKAGGLNGELFF
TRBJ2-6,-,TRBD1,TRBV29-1,TGCAGCCTGGAAGGAACAGGGGCTGGGGCCAACGTCCTGACTTTC,CSLEGTGAGANVLTF